The 7 T cell receptor beta chains below come from one sample, sequenced in a study of CD8 T cells in ankylosing spondylitis. No antigen has been identified for these receptors. TCRdb processed the 5' RACE reads anew with MiXCR; each CDR3 protein has one entry. Altogether roughly 300,000 distinct CDR3 sequences are present, roughly 8% being singletons, with the ten largest covering just over 14%. Study-wide results and limits: Characteristic, it appeared, of ankylosing spondylitis blood was a TCR beta motif of eight highly homologous variants.

The specimen sequenced was blood, either unsorted or a sorted T cell fraction (not recorded which). These receptors were obtained from a male donor with ankylosing spondylitis.

This chain uses TRBV15 with TRBJ2-5, with D perhaps TRBD1 (6 bases). Trimming removed 1 base at V and 6 bases at J, with 15 bases between. CDR1 is LNHNV and CDR2 is YYDKDF in the germline V gene (reference sequence). CDR3 length: 15 residues. The CDR3 sequence: CATSRARQGTQTQYF. The CDR3 DNA reads TGTGCCACCAGCAGAGCGAGGCAGGGGACACAGACCCAGTACTTC. Together with reference TRBV15 and TRBJ2-5, the CDR3 gives the full variable domain: DAMVIQNPRYQVTQFGKPVTLSCSQTLNHNVMYWYQQKSSQAPKLLFHYYDKDFNNEADTPDNFQSRRPNTSFCFLDIRSPGLGDTAMYLCATSRARQGTQTQYFGPGTRLLVL.

The genes are TRBV6-4 and TRBJ2-1; 13 bases line up with TRBD2. Losses at the gene ends were 5 bases for V and 10 bases for J; bases not matched to a gene: 5. The CDR3 runs 14 residues. CDR1 is MRHNA, CDR2 SNTAGT, per germline. The CDR3 bases are TGTGCCAGCAGTAGGACTAGCGGGAGTGGGGAGCAGTTCTTC. It specifies CASSRTSGSGEQFF.

This clonotype was seen repeatedly, ten times or more. The chain couples TRBV20-1 to TRBJ2-3, with D maybe TRBD1 (5 bases). The germline CDR1 and CDR2 sequences are DFQATT and SNEGSKA (reference sequence). With 7 bases removed from V and 5 bases from J, the gap between germline ends came to 19 bases. The CDR3 has 14 residues. DNA of the CDR3: TGCAGTGGTTCAGGGAATCTAGGAAAAGATACGCAGTATTTT. Translating gives CSGSGNLGKDTQYF.

This clonotype was detected ten times or more. The chain couples TRBV29-1 to TRBJ2-3; a weak D match, TRBD2 (5 bases). There are 12 residues in the CDR3. Germline CDR1 is SQVTM and CDR2 is ANQGSEA. V was cut by 8 bases and J by 4 bases, with 13 bases left in between. CDR3 sequence reads: CSSGGGADTQYF. In nucleotides, the CDR3 is TGCAGCTCCGGCGGAGGCGCAGATACGCAGTATTTT.

This clonotype has at least ten counts. V gene TRBV5-1 combines with J gene TRBJ2-7; perhaps TRBD2 as D (6 bases). Germline lookup yields CDR1 SGHRS and CDR2 YFSETQ. The CDR3 length is 15 residues. Trimming took 4 bases from V and 2 from J, leaving 16 bases between them. The DNA of the CDR3 is TGCGCCAGCAGCGGAATGACCGGGACTGCCTACGAGCAGTACTTC. As protein: CASSGMTGTAYEQYF.

This chain uses TRBV5-1 with TRBJ2-3; perhaps TRBD1 as D (7 bases). The CDR3 covers 14 residues. Between the trimmed V and J ends, which lost 2 bases and 4 bases, there was a span of 11 bases. Germline V gene sequence: CDR1 SGHRS, CDR2 YFSETQ. The CDR3 spells CASSFTGEADTQYF. Here the CDR3 DNA reads TGCGCCAGCAGCTTCACAGGGGAGGCAGATACGCAGTATTTT.

This clonotype was seen repeatedly, ten times or more. The chain has TRBV7-2 and TRBJ2-1, with D possibly matching TRBD2 (5 bases). V was pared by 5 bases and J by 4 bases, with 18 bases between. The CDR3 runs to 16 residues. The germline CDR1 and CDR2 sequences are SGHTA and FQGNSA. The CDR3 region has the DNA TGTGCCAGCAGCCCCTATTGGGCGGGCCAGTACAATGAGCAGTTCTTC. Protein sequence: CASSPYWAGQYNEQFF.